In this sample, the clone carrying this TCR beta chain turned up many times. What it binds is unknown. TCRdb reprocessed the 5' RACE reads with MiXCR, giving one entry per CDR3 protein. The profile shows about 800,000 distinct CDR3 sequences, about 10% of them singletons. The sample comes from a study of CD8 T cells in ankylosing spondylitis. The ends lost 0 bases at V and 6 bases at J; junction bases unmatched: 9. Germline V gene lookup returns CDR1 DFQATT and CDR2 SNEGSKA (reference sequence). This CDR3 has 16 amino acids. Study-level results: A CD8+ phenotype characterized the disease-linked clones, which were relatively rare in peripheral blood. In reactive arthritis synovial fluid and blood, some motif variants had been reported before. Among TCR beta sequences, a motif of eight highly homologous variants appeared characteristic of ankylosing spondylitis blood.

This clonotype was obtained from a male donor with ankylosing spondylitis. Sequencing was carried out using blood, either unsorted or a sorted T cell fraction (not recorded which). The chain joins TRBV20-1 to TRBJ2-3; TRBD2 matches at 10 bases. This CDR3 reads CSARDESSGGLDTQYF. CDR3 in DNA: TGCAGTGCTAGAGATGAGTCTAGCGGGGGCTTGGATACGCAGTATTTT.